A selection of T cell receptor beta chains follows, all from one sample in a study of T cell responses to AZD1222 COVID-19 vaccine. Produced via immunoSEQ multiplex PCR; TCRdb's table is partial and in-frame only. The sample consists of about 140,000 clones, around 90% of them appearing once. This specimen was peripheral blood, taken 28 days after the second dose of the MenACWY control vaccine. These receptors were taken from an adult who received the MenACWY meningococcal vaccine as a control. Both conserved end residues are part of each CDR3. The order of the fields is clone size, J gene, V gene, D gene, CDR3 protein, CDR3 DNA. A D gene is named only where the DNA matches it firmly. The listing skips clone size in some rows; elsewhere it reads once, few, many or a size class.

once | TRBJ1-5 | TRBV28 | TRBD1 | CASSPGQGGQPQHF | TGTGCCAGCAGCCCCGGACAGGGAGGGCAGCCCCAGCATTTT
. | TRBJ2-3 | TRBV14 | . | CASSQARWDTQYF | TGTGCCAGCAGCCAAGCCCGGTGGGATACGCAGTATTTT
. | TRBJ1-2 | TRBV29-1 | . | CSAQQSHPNYGYTF | TGCAGCGCTCAGCAGTCCCACCCGAACTATGGCTACACCTTC
. | TRBJ2-1 | TRBV5-4 | . | CASSLGSASSYNEQFF | TGTGCCAGCAGCTTGGGGTCCGCGAGCTCCTACAATGAGCAGTTCTTC
. | TRBJ2-5 | TRBV4-3 | TRBD1 | CASSHDYRGKNAQYF | TGCGCCAGCAGCCATGACTACAGGGGGAAAAACGCCCAGTACTTC
. | TRBJ2-7 | TRBV7-9 | TRBD1 | CASSLGQGDEQYF | TGTGCCAGCAGCTTAGGACAGGGGGACGAGCAGTACTTC
. | TRBJ2-2 | TRBV10-3 | . | CAISEVGATGELFF | TGTGCCATCAGTGAAGTTGGGGCGACCGGGGAGCTGTTTTTT
once | TRBJ2-3 | TRBV5-1 | . | CASSLGTETTDTQYF | TGCGCCAGCAGCTTGGGGACAGAGACCACAGATACGCAGTATTTT
once | TRBJ2-1 | TRBV19 | TRBD2 | CASSYTLAGSFEQFF | TGTGCCAGTTCTTACACCCTAGCGGGGAGTTTCGAGCAGTTCTTC
. | TRBJ2-5 | TRBV6-6 | . | CASRDVISKETQYF | TGTGCCAGCCGAGATGTTATTTCGAAAGAGACCCAGTACTTC
. | TRBJ1-5 | TRBV15 | . | CATSRKDRQPQHF | TGTGCCACCAGCAGAAAGGACAGACAGCCCCAGCATTTT
. | TRBJ2-4 | TRBV2 | . | CATGPDGNIQYF | TGTGCCACGGGCCCCGACGGGAACATTCAGTACTTC
. | TRBJ2-7 | TRBV18 | . | CASSSSDLVEQYF | TGTGCCAGCTCAAGTAGTGACTTGGTGGAGCAGTACTTC
. | TRBJ1-1 | TRBV9 | . | CASSFGQNTEAFF | TGTGCCAGCAGCTTCGGACAGAACACTGAAGCTTTCTTT
once | TRBJ1-5 | TRBV25-1 | . | CASSETGALDQPQHF | TGTGCCAGCAGTGAGACGGGAGCTCTAGATCAGCCCCAGCATTTT
. | TRBJ1-1 | TRBV7-7 | . | CASSSREAMNTEAFF | TGTGCCAGCAGCAGTAGGGAAGCGATGAACACTGAAGCTTTCTTT
. | TRBJ1-1 | TRBV9 | . | CASSVSGMNTEAFF | TGTGCCAGCAGCGTTTCGGGCATGAACACTGAAGCTTTCTTT
. | TRBJ2-7 | TRBV6-2/TRBV6-3 | TRBD1 | CASSYTGQGAREQYF | TGTGCCAGCAGTTACACGGGACAGGGGGCACGCGAGCAGTACTTC
. | TRBJ1-5 | TRBV19 | . | CASSHRDFYQPQHF | TGTGCCAGTAGCCACAGGGATTTCTATCAGCCCCAGCATTTT
once | TRBJ2-2 | TRBV10-3 | TRBD2 | CAIKPTSGGADGELFF | TGTGCCATTAAACCGACTAGCGGGGGGGCCGACGGGGAGCTGTTTTTT
. | TRBJ2-1 | TRBV19 | TRBD1 | CASTETGGDEQFF | TGTGCCAGTACCGAGACAGGGGGCGATGAGCAGTTCTTC
. | TRBJ2-7 | TRBV6-5 | TRBD2 | CASRRGGRYEQYF | TGTGCCAGCAGGCGGGGGGGCAGGTACGAGCAGTACTTC
. | TRBJ2-3 | TRBV11-2 | . | CASRDSTDTQYF | TGTGCCAGCAGGGACAGCACAGATACGCAGTATTTT
. | TRBJ2-1 | TRBV19 | TRBD2 | CASTGRLANNEQFF | TGTGCCAGTACTGGAAGACTAGCGAACAATGAGCAGTTCTTC
once | TRBJ1-5 | TRBV6-5 | . | CASGQRGNQPQHF | TGTGCCAGCGGACAGCGAGGCAATCAGCCCCAGCATTTT
. | TRBJ1-6 | TRBV6-6 | . | CASSQLSDNSPLHF | TGTGCCAGCAGTCAGCTCAGCGATAATTCACCCCTCCACTTT
. | TRBJ2-5 | TRBV2 | . | CASKLGGKQETQYF | TGTGCCAGCAAGCTGGGCGGGAAGCAAGAGACCCAGTACTTC
. | TRBJ2-1 | TRBV28 | TRBD2 | CASRAGSSYNEQFF | TGTGCCAGCAGAGCGGGGAGCTCCTACAATGAGCAGTTCTTC
. | TRBJ2-5 | TRBV5-4 | TRBD2 | CASSAGGGTHQETQYF | TGTGCCAGCAGCGCGGGGGGTGGGACCCACCAAGAGACCCAGTACTTC
. | TRBJ2-7 | TRBV28 | . | CASKATSRYEQYF | TGTGCCAGCAAGGCAACTAGCAGATACGAGCAGTACTTC
. | TRBJ1-5 | TRBV19 | TRBD1 | CASSTTGIRSNQPQHF | TGTGCCAGTAGTACGACAGGGATTCGGAGCAATCAGCCCCAGCATTTT
. | TRBJ1-4 | TRBV4-3 | . | CASSQDGTAVGEKLFF | TGCGCCAGCAGCCAAGATGGAACAGCGGTGGGTGAAAAACTGTTTTTT
. | TRBJ1-3 | TRBV12-3/TRBV12-4 | . | CAILGFDTIYF | TGTGCCATCCTGGGTTTTGACACCATATATTTT
. | TRBJ1-2 | TRBV27 | . | CASIPVWAGDNYGYTF | TGTGCCAGCATCCCCGTGTGGGCGGGGGATAACTATGGCTACACCTTC
. | TRBJ1-3 | TRBV9 | . | CASSARWGDSGNTIYF | TGTGCCAGCAGCGCCCGTTGGGGGGACTCTGGAAACACCATATATTTT
. | TRBJ1-2 | TRBV19 | . | CASRVPNPSGYTF | TGTGCCAGTAGGGTTCCGAACCCTAGTGGCTACACCTTC
. | TRBJ2-7 | TRBV7-8 | . | CASSLEGGGAQYEQYF | TGTGCCAGCAGCTTAGAGGGCGGCGGGGCCCAGTACGAGCAGTACTTC
. | TRBJ2-3 | TRBV5-1 | TRBD2 | CASSLTSGRTDTQYF | TGCGCCAGCAGCTTGACTAGCGGAAGGACAGATACGCAGTATTTT
. | TRBJ2-5 | TRBV10-3 | TRBD1 | CAISDGDRVSETQYF | TGTGCCATCAGTGATGGCGACAGGGTATCAGAGACCCAGTACTTC
. | TRBJ1-5 | TRBV6-5 | . | CASSSSTGSYQPQHF | TGTGCCAGCAGTTCCTCGACAGGAAGCTATCAGCCCCAGCATTTT
. | TRBJ2-5 | TRBV4-3 | TRBD2 | CASSQDIQRGAQETQYF | TGCGCCAGCAGCCAAGATATACAGCGGGGGGCCCAAGAGACCCAGTACTTC
. | TRBJ2-1 | TRBV18 | . | CASSPLVNEQFF | TGTGCCAGCTCACCACTGGTCAATGAGCAGTTCTTC
. | TRBJ2-5 | TRBV2 | . | CASSGAGTAVTQYF | TGTGCCAGCAGTGGTGCCGGGACGGCGGTCACCCAGTACTTC
. | TRBJ2-7 | TRBV7-6 | TRBD2 | CASSLGGAGGSYEQYF | TGTGCCAGCAGCTTAGGTGGAGCGGGAGGCTCCTACGAGCAGTACTTC
. | TRBJ2-1 | TRBV29-1 | . | CSVERAGARFF | TGCAGCGTTGAAAGGGCAGGGGCGCGGTTCTTC
. | TRBJ1-6 | TRBV6-5 | . | CASSRLHREGSPLHF | TGTGCCAGCAGCCGACTACACAGGGAAGGTTCACCCCTCCACTTT
. | TRBJ2-2 | TRBV27 | . | CASSRTDNTGELFF | TGTGCCAGCAGCCGGACTGATAACACCGGGGAGCTGTTTTTT
. | TRBJ2-1 | TRBV29-1 | . | CSVEKTVSFMDNEQFF | TGCAGCGTTGAAAAAACAGTTAGCTTTATGGACAATGAGCAGTTCTTC
. | TRBJ1-2 | TRBV18 | . | CASSPDSNPGYTF | TGTGCCAGCTCACCAGACTCCAACCCTGGCTACACCTTC
. | TRBJ2-1 | TRBV18 | . | CASSPKAGYNEQFF | TGTGCCAGCTCACCGAAAGCAGGTTATAATGAGCAGTTCTTC
. | TRBJ2-3 | TRBV7-3 | . | CASSPNGHTQYF | TGTGCCAGCAGCCCCAATGGGCATACGCAGTATTTT
. | TRBJ2-7 | TRBV2 | . | CASSELVYEQYF | TGTGCCAGCAGTGAATTGGTATACGAGCAGTACTTC
. | TRBJ2-3 | TRBV28 | TRBD2 | CASSSSGGYTDTQYF | TGTGCCAGCAGTTCTAGCGGGGGCTACACAGATACGCAGTATTTT
. | TRBJ2-7 | TRBV29-1 | . | CSVGQEIYEQYF | TGCAGCGTTGGACAGGAAATATACGAGCAGTACTTC
. | TRBJ2-2 | TRBV5-4 | TRBD2 | CASSLGLAGGPNTGELFF | TGTGCCAGCAGCTTAGGGCTAGCGGGAGGGCCGAACACCGGGGAGCTGTTTTTT